These 29 T cell receptor beta chains were sequenced from one sample in a study of blood T cell repertoires in COVID-19. This table comes from immunoSEQ multiplex PCR, and its TCRdb copy is limited to in-frame clones, with some not included. Of over 130,000 clones in the sample, approximately 88% are singletons; the top ten hold roughly 10%. Source material: peripheral blood. These receptors were collected from a man in his 60s with active or convalescent COVID-19.

V usage is TRBV7-2 and J usage is TRBJ2-7, with 9 bases identical to TRBD2. J lost 3 bases, V lost 1 base, and 4 bases had no gene match. In germline, CDR1 is SGHTA, CDR2 FQGNSA. The CDR3 spans 15 residues. The CDR3 loop reads CASSLVSSGSYEQYF. The CDR3 nucleotides are TGTGCCAGCAGCTTAGTCAGTAGCGGGAGCTACGAGCAGTACTTC.

This chain uses TRBV14 with TRBJ1-1; TRBD1 matches 10 bases. Losses at the gene ends were 4 bases for V and 1 base for J; bases not matched to a gene: 6. The CDR3 totals 16 residues. From germline, CDR1 is SGHDN and CDR2 FVKESK. This CDR3 reads CASSRWDRGWNTEAFF. For the CDR3, the DNA is TGTGCCAGCAGCCGATGGGACAGGGGTTGGAACACTGAAGCTTTCTTT.

V and J are TRBV6-5 and TRBJ1-3, with 9 bases that match TRBD1. The CDR3 extends over 14 amino acids. V shed 8 bases and J 9 bases; nucleotides not matched to a gene: 11. Germline assignment: CDR1 MNHEY and CDR2 SVGAGI. CDR3 in DNA: TGTGCCAGCCGACCGGGACAGGGAGGTTCCACCATATATTTT. This encodes CASRPGQGGSTIYF.

The chain couples TRBV28 to TRBJ2-3; D may be TRBD1 (6 bases). The germline V and J ends were trimmed by 4 bases and 6 bases, with 20 bases remaining between them. This CDR3 spans 16 amino acids. CDR1 and CDR2 (germline): MDHEN, SYDVKM. CDR3 sequence reads: CASSSNNQGFTDTQYF. The CDR3 nucleotides are TGTGCCAGCAGTTCGAATAACCAGGGGTTTACGGATACGCAGTATTTT.

The rearrangement uses TRBV5-8 and TRBJ2-3, with 7 bases matching TRBD2. Losses at the gene ends were 5 bases for V and 2 bases for J; bases not matched to a gene: 14. The CDR3 length is 17 residues. In germline, CDR1 is SGHTS, CDR2 YDEGEE. The CDR3 DNA reads as TGTGCCAGCAGAGCTGCTAATCTAGCGGCCCCCACAGATACGCAGTATTTT. Its translation: CASRAANLAAPTDTQYF.

The V and J genes are TRBV29-1 and TRBJ2-3; a possible D gene is TRBD1 (6 bases). The CDR3 runs to 14 residues. Germline assignment: CDR1 SQVTM and CDR2 ANQGSEA. The V end lost 5 bases, the J end lost 1 base, and 13 bases lay between the germline ends. The CDR3 nucleotides read TGCAGCGTTAACCGGGACACCGGCACAGATACGCAGTATTTT. Encoded protein: CSVNRDTGTDTQYF.

V usage is TRBV18 and J usage is TRBJ1-1; TRBD1 matches 7 bases. Germline lookup yields CDR1 KGHSH and CDR2 LQKENI. This CDR3 is 14 amino acids long. V was pared by 4 bases and J by 2 bases, with 4 bases of the junction left unmatched. The CDR3 DNA follows: TGTGCCAGCTCACTTGGACAGGCTAACACTGAAGCTTTCTTT. Protein product: CASSLGQANTEAFF.

This clone was recorded only once. The chain is built from TRBV24-1 and TRBJ2-1; a weak D match, TRBD1 (5 bases). CDR1 is KGHDR, CDR2 SFDVKD, per germline. The length of the CDR3 is 14 residues. Deletions cut 4 bases from V and 1 base from J, with 7 bases between. This CDR3 reads CATSDTGSYNEQFF. The CDR3 nucleotides read TGTGCCACCAGTGACACAGGTTCCTACAATGAGCAGTTCTTC.

This clone occurred once. CDR3 amino acids: CASSIRGGQGGSPLHF. CDR3 nucleotides: TGTGCCAGCAGCATAAGGGGGGGACAGGGCGGCTCACCCCTCCACTTT. V and J are TRBV7-2 and TRBJ1-6; 9 bases match TRBD1. This CDR3 has 16 amino acids. The germline gives CDR1 SGHTA, CDR2 FQGNSA. J was trimmed by 10 bases and V by 5 bases; bases with no gene match: 12.

The chain combines TRBV7-9 with TRBJ2-1; no clear D gene. V shed 5 bases and J shed 4 bases, with 6 bases lying between them. CDR3 length: 12 amino acids. CDR1 SEHNR and CDR2 FQNEAQ come from the germline V gene (reference sequence). The CDR3 region has the DNA TGTGCCAGCAGCCCCGAGTACAATGAGCAGTTCTTC. This gives the protein CASSPEYNEQFF.

The chain recombines TRBV28 with TRBJ1-3; weak D call: TRBD1 (6 bases). Germline V gene sequence: CDR1 MDHEN, CDR2 SYDVKM. CDR3 size: 16 residues. V was cut by 3 bases and J by 0 bases, with 12 bases left in between. The CDR3 region is CASSFGGFASGNTIYF. In DNA, the CDR3 is TGTGCCAGCAGTTTTGGGGGCTTCGCCTCTGGAAACACCATATATTTT. The full variable domain, with the rest looked up from reference TRBV28 and TRBJ1-3, is DVKVTQSSRYLVKRTGEKVFLECVQDMDHENMFWYRQDPGLGLRLIYFSYDVKMKEKGDIPEGYSVSREKKERFSLILESASTNQTSMYLCASSFGGFASGNTIYFGEGSWLTVV.

This clone was recorded only once. This sequence joins TRBV30 and TRBJ2-1, with 9 bases identical to TRBD2. J lost 6 bases, V lost 5 bases, and 8 bases had no gene match. The CDR3 extends over 14 amino acids. CDR1 GTSNPN and CDR2 SVGIG come from the germline V gene (reference sequence). Written as DNA, the CDR3 is TGTGCCTGGGCACGGGGCGGGAGGGTCAATGAGCAGTTCTTC. Translated: CAWARGGRVNEQFF.

The sample holds one count of this clone. V gene TRBV7-2 combines with J gene TRBJ2-5; tentative D call: TRBD2 (5 bases). This CDR3 has 15 residues. Deletions cut 4 bases from V and 0 bases from J, with 12 bases between. Germline assignment: CDR1 SGHTA and CDR2 FQGNSA. The CDR3 region is CASSSTGWNQETQYF. The CDR3 DNA is TGTGCCAGCAGCTCCACGGGGTGGAACCAAGAGACCCAGTACTTC.

V is TRBV3-1 (or the pseudogene TRBV3-2) and J is TRBJ2-1; perhaps TRBD2 as D (6 bases). Trimming shortened V by 5 bases and J by 1 base, and 9 bases separated the two germline ends. The CDR3 length is 14 residues. Germline CDR1 LGHDT, CDR2 YNNKEL (reference sequence). This chain's CDR3 is CASSWAGSYNEQFF. Here the CDR3 DNA reads TGTGCCAGCAGCTGGGCGGGATCCTACAATGAGCAGTTCTTC.

The chain couples TRBV4-1 to TRBJ2-5; 7 bases agree with TRBD1. The CDR3 has 15 residues. CDR1 is MGHRA, CDR2 YSYEKL, per germline. J gave up 1 base and V 0 bases, and 2 bases lay outside the gene matches. DNA for the CDR3: TGCGCCAGCAGCCAAGAGAGGGGGCTCCAAGAGACCCAGTACTTC. Translated, it gives CASSQERGLQETQYF.

The chain is built from TRBV5-8 and TRBJ2-7, with 7 bases identical to TRBD2. The germline CDR1 and CDR2 sequences are SGHTS and YDEGEE. Trimming cost V 5 bases and J 6 bases; bases outside gene matches: 8. This CDR3 comprises 13 residues. CDR3 in amino acids: CASRPGGAREQYF. CDR3 nucleotides: TGTGCCAGCAGACCGGGGGGAGCCCGCGAGCAGTACTTC.

This chain connects TRBV9 to TRBJ2-1; TRBD2 matches 11 bases. Germline loops: CDR1 SGDLS, CDR2 YYNGEE. This CDR3 spans 16 amino acids. J was trimmed by 3 bases and V by 3 bases; bases with no gene match: 5. CDR3 in DNA: TGTGCCAGCAGCGGGCCGGGGACTAGCGGCTACAATGAGCAGTTCTTC. Protein: CASSGPGTSGYNEQFF.

The chain joins TRBV29-1 to TRBJ1-1; D ambiguous. The V end lost 1 base, the J end lost 1 base, and 13 bases lay between the germline ends. In germline, CDR1 is SQVTM, CDR2 ANQGSEA. The CDR3 extends over 15 amino acids. CDR3 protein: CSVEGLQRRNTEAFF. CDR3 DNA sequence: TGCAGCGTTGAAGGTCTCCAACGGAGGAACACTGAAGCTTTCTTT.

The chain is built from TRBV4-2 and TRBJ2-2; 7 bases match TRBD2. Germline trimming cut 4 bases from V and 3 bases from J; bases unmatched to any gene: 14. The V gene's germline CDR1 is LGHNA and CDR2 YNFKEQ. The CDR3 is 18 amino acids. CDR3 coding DNA: TGTGCCAGCAGCCGAACATTGAGGCTAGCGGAGTACACCGGGGAGCTGTTTTTT. Residues: CASSRTLRLAEYTGELFF.

A single count supports this clone. The chain carries TRBV5-1 and TRBJ2-7; TRBD2 matches 8 bases. The germline CDR1 and CDR2 sequences are SGHRS and YFSETQ. The CDR3 is 17 residues long. V lost 0 bases to trimming and J lost 1 base; unmatched junction nucleotides: 9. The CDR3 region has the DNA TGCGCCAGCAGCTTGGACCCTCCGGGGGGGGGATCCTACGAGCAGTACTTC. Residues: CASSLDPPGGGSYEQYF.

The chain uses TRBV19 and TRBJ2-3; maybe TRBD1 (6 bases). The CDR3 has 17 amino acids. Germline V CDR1 and CDR2: LNHDA, SQIVND (reference sequence). V lost 6 bases and J lost 2, with 21 bases in between. The CDR3 nucleotides are TGTGCCAGTAGATCCACGGACAGATACCTTCTCACAGATACGCAGTATTTT. Translated: CASRSTDRYLLTDTQYF. The full variable domain, with the rest looked up from reference TRBV19 and TRBJ2-3, is DGGITQSPKYLFRKEGQNVTLSCEQNLNHDAMYWYRQDPGQGLRLIYYSQIVNDFQKGDIAEGYSVSREKKESFPLTVTSAQKNPTAFYLCASRSTDRYLLTDTQYFGPGTRLTVL.

V gene TRBV28 combines with J gene TRBJ2-7; tentative D call: TRBD1 (5 bases). V was shortened by 4 bases and J by 5 bases, with 12 bases between the two germline ends. Germline V lookup: CDR1 MDHEN, CDR2 SYDVKM. The CDR3 totals 13 residues. In nucleotides, the CDR3 is TGTGCCAGCAGTTCCCCAGGGTATGACGAGCAGTACTTC. Encoded protein: CASSSPGYDEQYF.

The chain has TRBV2 and TRBJ2-7; 9 nucleotides line up with TRBD2. The V and J ends lost 11 bases and 6 bases, in that order; junction bases with no gene match: 11. The CDR3 contains 13 residues. The germline V gene has CDR1 SNHLY and CDR2 FYNNEI. The CDR3 protein is CAGRTSELSEQYF. In nucleotides, the CDR3 is TGTGCCGGAAGGACTAGCGAATTATCCGAGCAGTACTTC.

The chain combines TRBV6-6 with TRBJ2-1, with 7 bases that match TRBD2. Germline CDR1 is MNHNY and CDR2 is SVGAGI (reference sequence). The CDR3 covers 15 residues. Trimming cost V 2 bases and J 7 bases; bases outside gene matches: 8. CDR3 DNA sequence: TGTGCCAGCAGTTACGCTTTAGCGGGTCGTAATGAGCAGTTCTTC. Residues: CASSYALAGRNEQFF.

The chain employs TRBV12-3 or TRBV12-4 and TRBJ2-7; D uncertain. CDR3 size: 13 residues. The germline V and J ends were trimmed by 6 bases and 5 bases, with 14 bases remaining between them. The CDR3 region is CASSTGPRDEQYF. CDR3 nucleotides: TGTGCCAGCAGCACCGGCCCTCGGGACGAGCAGTACTTC.

The V call is TRBV5-4, the J call TRBJ2-3, with TRBD1 identical over 9 bases. Per the germline V gene, CDR1 is SGHNT and CDR2 is YYREEE (reference sequence). CDR3 length: 12 amino acids. The V gene end was trimmed by 2 bases and the J gene end by 15 bases; junction bases not matched to a gene: 7. The CDR3 DNA follows: TGTGCCAGCAGCTTCCCCGGGACAGGGCTATATTTT. Translation gives CASSFPGTGLYF.

The rearrangement uses TRBV7-9 and TRBJ1-4; perhaps TRBD1 as D (5 bases). Trimming removed 2 bases at V and 6 bases at J, with 16 bases between. The CDR3 loop spans 16 amino acids. Germline CDR1 SEHNR, CDR2 FQNEAQ (reference sequence). As DNA, the CDR3 is TGTGCCAGCAGCTTAAACCGGGCAGCGGGGGATGAAAAACTGTTTTTT. Its translation: CASSLNRAAGDEKLFF.

The rearrangement uses TRBV7-2 and TRBJ1-5; perhaps TRBD1 as D (5 bases). The CDR3 has 16 residues. V was trimmed by 2 bases and J by 2 bases, leaving 13 bases between them. Per germline, CDR1 SGHTA and CDR2 FQGNSA. This CDR3 is CASSLRGKSGNQPQHF. The CDR3 DNA follows: TGTGCCAGCAGCTTACGGGGGAAATCGGGCAATCAGCCCCAGCATTTT.

This CDR3 is CASSHKQDQPQHF. CDR3 coding DNA: TGTGCCAGTAGCCATAAACAGGATCAGCCCCAGCATTTT. The chain couples TRBV19 to TRBJ1-5; possible D gene TRBD1, 5 bases. The germline V gene has CDR1 LNHDA and CDR2 SQIVND (reference sequence). This CDR3 has 13 residues. The V gene lost 6 bases and the J gene lost 5 bases, with 11 bases spanning the gap.